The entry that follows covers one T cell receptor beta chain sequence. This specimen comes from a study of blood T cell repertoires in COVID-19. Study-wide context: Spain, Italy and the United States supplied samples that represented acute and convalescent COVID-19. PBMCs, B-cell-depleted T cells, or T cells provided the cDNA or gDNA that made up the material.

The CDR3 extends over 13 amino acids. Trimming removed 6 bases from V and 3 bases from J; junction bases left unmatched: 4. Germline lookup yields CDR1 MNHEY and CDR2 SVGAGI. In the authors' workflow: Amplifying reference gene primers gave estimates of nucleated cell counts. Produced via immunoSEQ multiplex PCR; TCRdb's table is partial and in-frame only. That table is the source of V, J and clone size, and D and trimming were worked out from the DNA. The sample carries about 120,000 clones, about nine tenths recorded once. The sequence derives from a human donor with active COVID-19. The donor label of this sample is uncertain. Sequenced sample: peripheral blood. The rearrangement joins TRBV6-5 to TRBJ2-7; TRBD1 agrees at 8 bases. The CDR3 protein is CASRLTGGYEQYF. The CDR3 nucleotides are TGTGCCAGCAGGCTTACAGGGGGCTACGAGCAGTACTTC.